This T cell receptor beta chain was identified in a study of control samples from healthy donors and cancer patients. Deletions cut 3 bases from V and 0 bases from J, with 9 bases between. Germline values: CDR1 KGHSH, CDR2 LQKENI. The CDR3 runs to 15 residues. TCRdb's copy holds only in-frame clones and misses some; the assay was immunoSEQ multiplex PCR. The sample yields tens of thousands of clones, more than 70% seen once. This sequence was found in a man in his 60s with colorectal cancer. Sequenced material: PBMCs. J is TRBJ1-5 and V is TRBV18; no definite D call. CDR3 nucleotides: TGTGCCAGCTCACCCGTCCAGGTTAGCAATCAGCCCCAGCATTTT. Protein sequence: CASSPVQVSNQPQHF.